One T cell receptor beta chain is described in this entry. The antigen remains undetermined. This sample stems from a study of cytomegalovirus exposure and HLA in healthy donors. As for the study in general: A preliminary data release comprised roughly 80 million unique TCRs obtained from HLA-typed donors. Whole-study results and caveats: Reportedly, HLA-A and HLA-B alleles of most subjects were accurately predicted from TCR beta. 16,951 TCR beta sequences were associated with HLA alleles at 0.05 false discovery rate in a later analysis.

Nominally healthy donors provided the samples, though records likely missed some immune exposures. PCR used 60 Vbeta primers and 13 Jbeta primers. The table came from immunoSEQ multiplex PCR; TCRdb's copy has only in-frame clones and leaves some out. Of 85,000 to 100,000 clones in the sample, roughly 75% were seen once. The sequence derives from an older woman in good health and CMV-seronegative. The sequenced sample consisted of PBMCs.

The CDR3 spells CASSLRGTPSYEQYF. CDR3 coding DNA: TGTGCCAGCAGTCTCCGGGGGACCCCCTCCTACGAGCAGTACTTC. The rearrangement uses TRBV27 and TRBJ2-7; tentative D call: TRBD2 (6 bases). Germline V gives CDR1 MNHEY, CDR2 SMNVEV (reference sequence). The germline V and J ends were trimmed by 5 bases and 0 bases, with 14 bases remaining between them. This CDR3 spans 15 amino acids.